The TCR beta chain described here comes from a study of cytomegalovirus exposure and HLA in healthy donors. Overall study results and limits: Several top significant clusters appeared, in a later analysis, to be linked to common viral pathogens.

The table lists this clone with a count of one. Its antigen is not identified. CDR3 length: 12 amino acids. Per the germline V gene, CDR1 is MDHEN and CDR2 is SYDVKM. Trimming cost V 6 bases and J 1 base, with 7 bases left between them. Primers: 60 Vbeta forward and 13 Jbeta reverse. The assay was immunoSEQ multiplex PCR, and TCRdb's table has in-frame clones only and misses some. The table records 65,000 to 95,000 clones, around 78% of them present only once. The TCR originated in a male donor in good health and CMV-seropositive. The sequenced material came from PBMCs. V usage is TRBV28 and J usage is TRBJ2-7; weak D call: TRBD1 (5 bases). The CDR3 bases are TGTGCCAGCAGCAGGGATTCCTACGAGCAGTACTTC. Translating gives CASSRDSYEQYF.